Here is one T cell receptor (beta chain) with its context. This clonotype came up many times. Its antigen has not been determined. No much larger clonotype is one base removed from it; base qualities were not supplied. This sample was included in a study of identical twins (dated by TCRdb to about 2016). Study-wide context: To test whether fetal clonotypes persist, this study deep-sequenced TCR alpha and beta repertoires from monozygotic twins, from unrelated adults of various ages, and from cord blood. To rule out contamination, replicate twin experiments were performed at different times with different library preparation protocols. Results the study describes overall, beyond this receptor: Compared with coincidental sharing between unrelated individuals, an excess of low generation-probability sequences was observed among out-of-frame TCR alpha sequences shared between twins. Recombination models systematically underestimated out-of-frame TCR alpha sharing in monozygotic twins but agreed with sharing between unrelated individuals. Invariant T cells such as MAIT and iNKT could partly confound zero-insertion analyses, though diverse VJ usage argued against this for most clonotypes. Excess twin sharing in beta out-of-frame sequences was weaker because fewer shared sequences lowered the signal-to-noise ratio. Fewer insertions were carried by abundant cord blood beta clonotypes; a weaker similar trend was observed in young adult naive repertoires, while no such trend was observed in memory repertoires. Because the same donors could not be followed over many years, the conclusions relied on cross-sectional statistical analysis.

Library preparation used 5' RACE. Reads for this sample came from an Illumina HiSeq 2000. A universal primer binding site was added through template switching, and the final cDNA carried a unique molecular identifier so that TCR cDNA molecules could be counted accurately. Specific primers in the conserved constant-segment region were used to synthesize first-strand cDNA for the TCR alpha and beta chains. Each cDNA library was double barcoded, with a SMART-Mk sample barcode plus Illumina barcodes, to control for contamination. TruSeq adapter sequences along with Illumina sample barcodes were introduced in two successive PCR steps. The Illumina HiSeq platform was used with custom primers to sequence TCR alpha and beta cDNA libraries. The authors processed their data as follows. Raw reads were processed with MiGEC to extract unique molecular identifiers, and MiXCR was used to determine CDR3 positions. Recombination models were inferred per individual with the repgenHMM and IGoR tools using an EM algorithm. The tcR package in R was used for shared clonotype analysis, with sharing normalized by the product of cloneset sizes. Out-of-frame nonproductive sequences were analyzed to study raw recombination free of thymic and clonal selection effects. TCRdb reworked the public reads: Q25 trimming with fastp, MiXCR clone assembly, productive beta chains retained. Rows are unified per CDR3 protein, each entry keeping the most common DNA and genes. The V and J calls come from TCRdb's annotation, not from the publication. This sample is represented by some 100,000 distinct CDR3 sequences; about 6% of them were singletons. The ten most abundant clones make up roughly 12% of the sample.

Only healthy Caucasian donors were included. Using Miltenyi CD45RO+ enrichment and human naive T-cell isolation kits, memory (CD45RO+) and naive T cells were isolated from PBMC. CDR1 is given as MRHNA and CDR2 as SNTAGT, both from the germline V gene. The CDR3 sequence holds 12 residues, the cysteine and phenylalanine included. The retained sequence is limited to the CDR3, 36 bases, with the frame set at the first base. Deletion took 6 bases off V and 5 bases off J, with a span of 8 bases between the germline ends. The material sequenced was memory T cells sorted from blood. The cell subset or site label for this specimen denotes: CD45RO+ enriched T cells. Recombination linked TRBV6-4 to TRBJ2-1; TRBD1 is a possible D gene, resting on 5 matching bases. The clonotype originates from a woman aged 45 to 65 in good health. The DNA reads TGTGCCAGCAGCAGGGATCACAATGAGCAGTTCTTC. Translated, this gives CASSRDHNEQFF.